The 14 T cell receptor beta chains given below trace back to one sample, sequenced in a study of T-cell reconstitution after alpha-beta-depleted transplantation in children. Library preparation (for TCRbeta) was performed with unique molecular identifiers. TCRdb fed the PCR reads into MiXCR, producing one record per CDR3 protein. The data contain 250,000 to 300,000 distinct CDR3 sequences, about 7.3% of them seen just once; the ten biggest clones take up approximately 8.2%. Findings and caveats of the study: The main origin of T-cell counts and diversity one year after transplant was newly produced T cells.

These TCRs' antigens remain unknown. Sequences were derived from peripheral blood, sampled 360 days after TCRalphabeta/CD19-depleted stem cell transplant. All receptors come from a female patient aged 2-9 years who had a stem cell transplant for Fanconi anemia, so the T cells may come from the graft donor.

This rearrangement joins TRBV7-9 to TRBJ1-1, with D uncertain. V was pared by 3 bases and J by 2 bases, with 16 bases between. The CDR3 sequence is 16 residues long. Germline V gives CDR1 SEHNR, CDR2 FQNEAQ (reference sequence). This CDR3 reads CASSLGAGVQNTEAFF. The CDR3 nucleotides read TGTGCCAGCAGCTTGGGAGCCGGGGTCCAAAACACTGAAGCTTTCTTT.

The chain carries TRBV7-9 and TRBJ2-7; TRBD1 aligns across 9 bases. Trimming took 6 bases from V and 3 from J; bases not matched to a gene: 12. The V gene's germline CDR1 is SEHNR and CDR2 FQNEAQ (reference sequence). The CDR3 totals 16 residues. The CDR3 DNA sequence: TGTGCCAGCAGGCTTGTCCGACAGGGGGTGGGCTACGAGCAGTACTTC. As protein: CASRLVRQGVGYEQYF.

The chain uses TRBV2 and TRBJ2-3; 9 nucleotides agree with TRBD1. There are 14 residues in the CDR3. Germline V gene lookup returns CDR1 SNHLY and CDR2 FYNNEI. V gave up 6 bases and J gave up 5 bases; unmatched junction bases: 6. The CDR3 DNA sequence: TGTGCCAGCAGCCAGGGACAGGGTGGAGATACGCAGTATTTT. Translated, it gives CASSQGQGGDTQYF.

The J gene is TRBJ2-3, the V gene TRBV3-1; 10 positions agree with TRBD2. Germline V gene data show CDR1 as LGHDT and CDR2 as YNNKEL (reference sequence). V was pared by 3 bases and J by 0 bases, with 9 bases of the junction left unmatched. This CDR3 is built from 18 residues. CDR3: CASSHWLAGALSTDTQYF. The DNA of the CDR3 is TGTGCCAGCAGCCACTGGCTAGCGGGGGCCCTCAGCACAGATACGCAGTATTTT.

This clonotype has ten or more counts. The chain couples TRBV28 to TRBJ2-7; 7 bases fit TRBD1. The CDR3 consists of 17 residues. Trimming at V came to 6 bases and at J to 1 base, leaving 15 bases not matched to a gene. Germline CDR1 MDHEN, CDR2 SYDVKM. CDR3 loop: CASSTASTGRVSYEQYV. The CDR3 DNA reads TGTGCCAGCAGCACGGCCTCGACAGGGAGAGTTTCCTACGAGCAGTACGTC.

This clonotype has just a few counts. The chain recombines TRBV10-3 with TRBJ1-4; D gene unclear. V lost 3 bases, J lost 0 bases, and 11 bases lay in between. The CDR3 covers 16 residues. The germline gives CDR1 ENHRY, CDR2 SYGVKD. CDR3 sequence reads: CAISDLGLATNEKLFF. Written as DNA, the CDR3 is TGTGCCATCAGTGATCTCGGACTTGCAACTAATGAAAAACTGTTTTTT.

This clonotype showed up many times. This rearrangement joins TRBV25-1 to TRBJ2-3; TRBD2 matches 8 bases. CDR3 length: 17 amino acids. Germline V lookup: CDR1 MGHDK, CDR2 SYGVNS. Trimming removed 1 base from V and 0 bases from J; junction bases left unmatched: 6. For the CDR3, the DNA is TGTGCCAGCAGTGAATCGAGACTAGCGACTAGCACAGATACGCAGTATTTT. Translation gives CASSESRLATSTDTQYF.

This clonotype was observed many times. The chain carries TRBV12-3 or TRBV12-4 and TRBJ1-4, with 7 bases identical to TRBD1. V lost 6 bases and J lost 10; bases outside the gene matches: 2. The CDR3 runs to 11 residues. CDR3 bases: TGTGCCAGCAGAAGACAGGGAAAACTGTTTTTT. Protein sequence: CASRRQGKLFF.

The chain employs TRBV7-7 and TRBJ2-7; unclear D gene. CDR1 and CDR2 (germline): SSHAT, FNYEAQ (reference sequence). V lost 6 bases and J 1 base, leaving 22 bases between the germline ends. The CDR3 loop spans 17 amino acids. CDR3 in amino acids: CASRHLFLNSLSYEQYF. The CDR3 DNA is TGTGCCAGCAGACACTTATTTCTGAATTCGCTTTCCTACGAGCAGTACTTC.

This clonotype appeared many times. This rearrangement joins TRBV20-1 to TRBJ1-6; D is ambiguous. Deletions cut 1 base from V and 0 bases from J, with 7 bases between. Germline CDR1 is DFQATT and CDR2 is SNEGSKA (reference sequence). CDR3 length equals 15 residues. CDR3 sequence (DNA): TGCAGTGCTAGAGCGCAGAGCTCCTATAATTCACCCCTCCACTTT. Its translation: CSARAQSSYNSPLHF.

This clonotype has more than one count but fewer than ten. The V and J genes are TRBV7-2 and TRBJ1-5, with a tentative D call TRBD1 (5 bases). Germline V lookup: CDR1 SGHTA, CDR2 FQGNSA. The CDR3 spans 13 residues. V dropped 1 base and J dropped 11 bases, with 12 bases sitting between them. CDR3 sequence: CASSLERVGAQHF. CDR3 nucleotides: TGTGCCAGCAGCTTAGAGCGCGTGGGGGCCCAGCATTTT. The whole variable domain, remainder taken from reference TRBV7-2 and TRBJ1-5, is GAGVSQSPSNKVTEKGKDVELRCDPISGHTALYWYRQSLGQGLEFLIYFQGNSAPDKSGLPSDRFSAERTGGSVSTLTIQRTQQEDSAVYLCASSLERVGAQHFGDGTRLSIL.

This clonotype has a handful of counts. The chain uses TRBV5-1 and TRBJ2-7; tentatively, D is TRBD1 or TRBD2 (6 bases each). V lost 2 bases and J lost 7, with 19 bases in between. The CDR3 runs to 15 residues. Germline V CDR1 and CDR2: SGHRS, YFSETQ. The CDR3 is CASSLGGTPGREQYF. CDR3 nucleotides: TGCGCCAGCAGCTTAGGGGGGACACCAGGTCGGGAGCAGTACTTC. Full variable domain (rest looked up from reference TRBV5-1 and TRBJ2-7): KAGVTQTPRYLIKTRGQQVTLSCSPISGHRSVSWYQQTPGQGLQFLFEYFSETQRNKGNFPGRFSGRQFSNSRSEMNVSTLELGDSALYLCASSLGGTPGREQYFGPGTRLTVT.

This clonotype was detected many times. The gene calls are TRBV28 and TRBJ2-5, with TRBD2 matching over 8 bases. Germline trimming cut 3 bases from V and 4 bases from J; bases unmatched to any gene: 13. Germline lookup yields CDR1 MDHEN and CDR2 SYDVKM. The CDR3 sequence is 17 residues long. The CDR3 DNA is TGTGCCAGCAGTTTCGATGTGGGACTAGGGGATCGAGAGACCCAGTACTTC. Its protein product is CASSFDVGLGDRETQYF.

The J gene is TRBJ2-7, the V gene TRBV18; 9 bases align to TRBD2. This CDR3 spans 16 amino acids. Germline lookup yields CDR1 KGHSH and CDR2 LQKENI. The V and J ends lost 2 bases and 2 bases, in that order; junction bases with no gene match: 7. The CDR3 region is CASSPSRASGTYEQYF. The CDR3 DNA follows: TGTGCCAGCTCACCAAGTCGCGCTAGCGGGACCTACGAGCAGTACTTC.